The present entry profiles one T cell receptor (beta chain) with its context. The data originate from a study of T cells in Graves' hyperthyroidism and ophthalmopathy. The CDR3 has 14 residues. The germline V gene has CDR1 SGHTA and CDR2 FQGNSA. J lost 4 bases, V lost 5 bases, and 4 bases had no gene match. Hyperthyroidism, newly diagnosed and lasting under 2 months, affected patients aged 18 to 65. RNA transcripts provided the source from which TCR beta CDR3 regions were amplified. TCR CDR3 regions were first amplified by RT-PCR with HTBI primers. From the multiplex PCR reads, TCRdb called clonotypes with MiXCR, one entry per CDR3 protein. The data contain around 720,000 distinct CDR3 sequences, under 45% of them singletons.

Specimen: blood. This clonotype was sampled from a woman aged 40 to 50 with Graves' hyperthyroidism. This chain uses TRBV7-2 with TRBJ1-4; 7 positions match TRBD1. The CDR3 DNA reads TGTGCCAGCAGCCAGGGGGTTGGTAATGAAAAACTGTTTTTT. This encodes CASSQGVGNEKLFF.